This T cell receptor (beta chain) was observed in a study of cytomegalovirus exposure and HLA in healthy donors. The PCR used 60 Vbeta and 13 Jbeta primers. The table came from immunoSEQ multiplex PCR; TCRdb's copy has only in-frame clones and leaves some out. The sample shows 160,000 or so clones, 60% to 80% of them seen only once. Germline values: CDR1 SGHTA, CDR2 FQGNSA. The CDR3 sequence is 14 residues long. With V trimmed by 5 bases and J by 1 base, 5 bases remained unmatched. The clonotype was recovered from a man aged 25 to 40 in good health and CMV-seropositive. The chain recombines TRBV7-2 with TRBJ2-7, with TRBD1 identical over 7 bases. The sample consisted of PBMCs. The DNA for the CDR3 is TGTGCCAGCAGCCGAGGGACAGTATCCTACGAGCAGTACTTC. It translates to CASSRGTVSYEQYF.